A selection of T cell receptor beta chains follows, all from one sample in a study of blood T cell repertoires in COVID-19. TCRdb keeps only in-frame clones here, not all; method: immunoSEQ multiplex PCR. Among approximately 200,000 clones listed, under 85% were seen once. Source material: peripheral blood. All receptors come from a man aged 55 to 69 with active or convalescent COVID-19. The CDR3 runs from the conserved cysteine through the conserved F or W. A D gene is named only where the DNA matches it firmly. Clone size is shown for a subset of rows, as once, few, many or a class of expanded clone.

clone size	CDR3 length	D gene	J gene	V gene	CDR3 DNA	CDR3 protein
NA	15	NA	TRBJ2-2	TRBV19	TGTGCCAGTAGCGGGGGACTCGCGAACACCGGGGAGCTGTTTTTT	CASSGGLANTGELFF
NA	15	TRBD1	TRBJ1-2	TRBV28	TGTGCCAGCAGCCAGGGACAGTTCCCAAACTATGGCTACACCTTC	CASSQGQFPNYGYTF
NA	15	NA	TRBJ2-2	TRBV11-3	TGTGCCAGCAGCTTGGGACTCTTCAACACCGGGGAGCTGTTTTTT	CASSLGLFNTGELFF
NA	15	TRBD1	TRBJ1-5	TRBV6-5	TGTGCCAGCAGAGAGACAGGGGGCGGGTATCAGCCCCAGCATTTT	CASRETGGGYQPQHF
NA	19	TRBD2	TRBJ2-3	TRBV27	TGTGCCAGCAGTTTATCGCCCCTCCCTAGCGGGAGGGCCGAAGATACGCAGTATTTT	CASSLSPLPSGRAEDTQYF
NA	15	NA	TRBJ1-3	TRBV19	TGTGCCAGCTCATGGGCGGGACGCTCTGGAAACACCATATATTTT	CASSWAGRSGNTIYF
NA	18	TRBD2	TRBJ2-7	TRBV30	TGTGCCTGGAGTTTGCGGCTAGCGGTAGGTAAGAGGTCCTACGAGCAGTACTTC	CAWSLRLAVGKRSYEQYF
NA	16	TRBD2	TRBJ2-5	TRBV9	TGTGCCAGCAGCGTAGAGGGTAGCGGGGTAAAAGAGACCCAGTACTTC	CASSVEGSGVKETQYF
many	16	TRBD2	TRBJ2-7	TRBV5-3	TGTGCCAGAAGCCCTCGTCGCGGGAGTTTTTCCTACGAGCAGTACTTC	CARSPRRGSFSYEQYF
NA	15	NA	TRBJ2-2	TRBV5-1	TGCGCCAGCAGCTTGGAAAATCGGAACACCGGGGAGCTGTTTTTT	CASSLENRNTGELFF
NA	13	NA	TRBJ1-1	TRBV12-3/TRBV12-4	TGTGCCAGCAGTTTAGATATGAACACTGAAGCTTTCTTT	CASSLDMNTEAFF
NA	16	NA	TRBJ2-4	TRBV7-2	TGTGCCAGCAGCTCGTCAGGGGGTGGGGGGCAAAACATTCAGTACTTC	CASSSSGGGGQNIQYF
NA	14	TRBD1	TRBJ2-5	TRBV4-3	TGCGCCAGCAGCCCTGGGACAGGAAGGGAGACCCAGTACTTC	CASSPGTGRETQYF
NA	19	TRBD2	TRBJ2-3	TRBV24-1	TGTGCCACCAGCCTCCAACATTCGGGACTAGCGGCTAGCACAGATACGCAGTATTTT	CATSLQHSGLAASTDTQYF
few	13	NA	TRBJ1-1	TRBV13	TGTGCCAGCAGCCCCCTGGGCAACACTGAAGCTTTCTTT	CASSPLGNTEAFF
NA	16	TRBD2	TRBJ2-7	TRBV4-3	TGCGCCAGCAGCCAAGGGAAAGGACTAGCGTACAACGAGCAGTACTTC	CASSQGKGLAYNEQYF
NA	15	NA	TRBJ1-5	TRBV3-1/TRBV3-2	TGTGCCAGCAGCCCGGACCCTACAGGAAATCAGCCCCAGCATTTT	CASSPDPTGNQPQHF
few	14	NA	TRBJ2-7	TRBV15	TGTGCCACCAGCAGAGAGGGGGCTTCCTACGAGCAGTACTTC	CATSREGASYEQYF
once	15	TRBD1	TRBJ1-5	TRBV6-2/TRBV6-3	TGTGCCAGCAGTGCCTGGACAGGGGATCAGCAGCCCCAGCATTTT	CASSAWTGDQQPQHF
NA	13	NA	TRBJ2-7	TRBV18	TGTGCCAGCTCAAACTCGGAGGTAGGCGAGCAGTACTTC	CASSNSEVGEQYF